These 9 T cell receptor beta chains share one sample of origin, sequenced in a study of T cell repertoires in cytomegalovirus infection. TCRdb used MiXCR to reprocess the reads, holding one entry per CDR3 protein. The sample yields 170,000 or so distinct CDR3 sequences, 14% seen once. The sequencing sample was made of PBMCs. These receptors all stem from a human donor in good health (CMV status not recorded). Some clones in this sample may be carry-over from other donors' samples.

The chain employs TRBV20-1 and TRBJ2-2; 7 bases match TRBD1. The CDR3 spans 15 residues. Per the germline V gene, CDR1 is DFQATT and CDR2 is SNEGSKA (reference sequence). V shed 0 bases and J 2 bases; nucleotides not matched to a gene: 3. CDR3 in DNA: TGCAGTGCTAGAGATCCAGGGGGTAACACCGGGGAGCTGTTTTTT. Translating gives CSARDPGGNTGELFF.

This clonotype was observed many times. Its ends do not fully match the called genes, so a read error is possible. This chain connects TRBV6-1 to TRBJ2-6; no clear D. CDR1 is MNHNS and CDR2 is SASEGT in the germline V gene. The CDR3 is made up of 15 amino acids. The CDR3 nucleotides read TGTGCCAGCAATGAAAGGCGGTCTGGGGCCAACGTCCTGACTTTC. It translates to CASNERRSGANVLTF.

The sample holds many counts of this clonotype. The V call is TRBV11-2, the J call TRBJ2-1; 12 bases line up with TRBD2. The CDR3 runs to 17 residues. V was clipped by 0 bases and J by 8 bases; unmatched bases: 8. CDR1 and CDR2 (germline): SGHAT, FQNNGV. This CDR3 reads CASSLDLAGGPRDEQFF. In DNA form, the CDR3 reads TGTGCCAGCAGCTTAGATCTAGCGGGGGGGCCTAGAGATGAGCAGTTCTTC.

This clonotype was detected a few times. The CDR3 DNA reads as TGCAGTGCTAGTGTCGGGAACCCCTACGAGCAGTACTTC. Its translation: CSASVGNPYEQYF. The genes are TRBV20-1 and TRBJ2-7, with TRBD2 as a possible D gene (5 bases). Trimming took off 3 bases at V and 2 bases at J, with 11 bases between the two ends. The CDR3 loop spans 13 amino acids. The germline V gene encodes CDR1 DFQATT and CDR2 SNEGSKA (reference sequence).

This chain connects TRBV27 to TRBJ1-1, with D perhaps matching TRBD1 (6 bases). The CDR3 is 16 residues long. The germline gives CDR1 MNHEY, CDR2 SMNVEV (reference sequence). Trimming took 2 bases from V and 6 from J, leaving 19 bases between them. CDR3 DNA sequence: TGTGCCAGCAGTTTAAGGGGGGGGGGTAAGGGGGCTGAAGCTTTCTTT. Translation gives CASSLRGGGKGAEAFF.

With respect to this clonotype: Being one base from a much bigger clone, this may be a read error. This sequence joins TRBV6-1 and TRBJ1-5; 7 positions agree with TRBD1. Germline values: CDR1 MNHNS, CDR2 SASEGT. This CDR3 comprises 15 residues. Germline trimming cut 8 bases from V and 4 bases from J; bases unmatched to any gene: 11. CDR3 loop: CASGFRQGGNQPQHF. CDR3 sequence (DNA): TGTGCCAGCGGTTTTAGACAGGGCGGTAATCAGCCCCAGCATTTT.

This clonotype occurred a few times. This sequence joins TRBV29-1 and TRBJ1-1, with D perhaps matching TRBD1 (5 bases). Germline values: CDR1 SQVTM, CDR2 ANQGSEA. V lost 2 bases to trimming and J lost 1 base, with 11 bases between them. This CDR3 spans 14 amino acids. The CDR3 DNA follows: TGCAGCGTTGAACCCCACGGACAGAACACTGAAGCTTTCTTT. This translates into CSVEPHGQNTEAFF.

There are many counts of this clonotype. This chain connects TRBV28 to TRBJ2-7; 11 bases match TRBD2. The V and J ends lost 10 bases and 0 bases, in that order; junction bases with no gene match: 11. The CDR3 consists of 16 residues. In germline, CDR1 is MDHEN, CDR2 SYDVKM. The CDR3 DNA sequence: TGTGCCACCTATGCCTTGGGACTAGCGGCCTCCTACGAGCAGTACTTC. Translation gives CATYALGLAASYEQYF.

The chain carries TRBV7-3 and TRBJ2-1; TRBD2 matches 7 bases. The V gene's germline CDR1 is SGHTA and CDR2 FQGTGA. V lost 1 base, J lost 6 bases, and 9 bases stayed unmatched. This CDR3 is built from 16 residues. The CDR3 bases are TGTGCCAGCAGCTTAAAGACTAGCCCTGTAGGCAATGAGCAGTTCTTC. This encodes CASSLKTSPVGNEQFF.